Here is one T cell receptor (beta chain) with its context. Its specificity is unknown. The PCR employed 60 Vbeta primers together with 13 Jbeta primers. TCRdb's copy holds only in-frame clones and misses some; the assay was immunoSEQ multiplex PCR. The data contain 140,000 or so clones, 78% of them singletons. These data belong to a study of cytomegalovirus exposure and HLA in healthy donors. Germline CDR1 and CDR2: KGHSH and LQKENI. The CDR3 sequence is 18 residues long. V was cut by 5 bases and J by 0 bases, with 17 bases left in between. Study-wide points: Later analysis identified several of the most significant clusters that appeared linked to common viral pathogens. The records held CMV serostatus as the only immune exposure information. Highest at DRB1 and lowest at HLA-C, TCR association rates differed among HLA loci in a later analysis.

This sequence was found in a female donor in good health and CMV-seronegative. Sequencing was performed on PBMCs. V gene TRBV18 combines with J gene TRBJ2-6; tentatively, D is TRBD2 (5 bases). In nucleotides, the CDR3 is TGTGCCAGCTCAGTCTTAACCGGGGATTACTCTGGGGCCAACGTCCTGACTTTC. This sequence encodes CASSVLTGDYSGANVLTF.